This T cell receptor beta chain was recovered during a study of cytomegalovirus exposure and HLA in healthy donors. About the research overall: Out of approximately 170 million T cells, an earlier analysis found fewer than 140 million unique TCR beta sequences in total. Points from the study as a whole: Upon later analysis, TCR association rates were observed to vary by HLA locus, being highest for DRB1 and lowest for HLA-C. Some segments of the V type, notably TRBV6-2 and TRBV6-3, were excluded as indistinguishable.

Use of 60 Vbeta and 13 Jbeta primers characterized the PCR. TCRdb keeps only in-frame clones here, not all; method: immunoSEQ multiplex PCR. The sample lists some 120,000 clones; about 73% were seen once. CDR3 length: 17 residues. The germline CDR1 and CDR2 sequences are SSHAT and FNYEAQ (reference sequence). About this clone itself: Its antigen is not identified. Relative to the germline gene, one junction end is altered; a read error may explain this.

This rearrangement joins TRBV7-7 to TRBJ2-5, with 16 bases lining up with TRBD2. The receptor comes from a woman in her forties in good health and CMV-seropositive. Material for sequencing was PBMCs. CDR3 loop: CASSSGLAGGQTETQYF. The CDR3 bases are TGTGCTAGCAGCTCGGGACTAGCGGGGGGGCAAACGGAGACCCAGTACTTC.